A single sample gave rise to the 31 T cell receptor beta chains below, sequenced in a study of cytomegalovirus exposure and HLA in healthy donors. Researchers ran the PCR with 60 Vbeta and 13 Jbeta primers. Produced via immunoSEQ multiplex PCR; TCRdb's table is partial and in-frame only. The table has 100,000 to 150,000 clones, around 78% seen once. Input material: PBMCs. These receptors were collected from a woman aged 50 to 65 in good health and CMV-seronegative.

The chain couples TRBV5-1 to TRBJ2-6; D might be TRBD1 (6 bases). V was cut by 1 base and J by 2 bases, with 13 bases left in between. The CDR3 sequence is 17 residues long. Looked up from germline, CDR1 is SGHRS and CDR2 is YFSETQ. CDR3 DNA sequence: TGCGCCAGCAGCTTGATTACAGGGTCTACTGGGGCCAACGTCCTGACTTTC. Encoded protein: CASSLITGSTGANVLTF.

This clone was detected once. The chain recombines TRBV18 with TRBJ2-5; D may be TRBD1 (6 bases). Trimming stripped 3 bases from V and 2 bases from J, with 13 bases between. The CDR3 covers 15 residues. The germline CDR1 and CDR2 sequences are KGHSH and LQKENI. The CDR3 region is CASSPPTGGQETQYF. The CDR3 nucleotides are TGTGCCAGCTCACCTCCGACAGGCGGACAAGAGACCCAGTACTTC.

The V and J genes are TRBV27 and TRBJ2-7; possibly TRBD1 for D (5 bases). This CDR3 comprises 14 residues. Germline V gene sequence: CDR1 MNHEY, CDR2 SMNVEV (reference sequence). V shed 4 bases and J shed 6 bases, with 16 bases lying between them. The CDR3 sequence: CASSSRAGIREQYF. Here the CDR3 DNA reads TGTGCCAGCAGTTCCCGCGCAGGGATCCGCGAGCAGTACTTC.

This chain joins TRBV7-2 and TRBJ1-2; 10 bases map to TRBD1. This CDR3 comprises 16 residues. The V and J ends lost 4 bases and 6 bases, in that order; junction bases with no gene match: 11. The germline CDR1 and CDR2 sequences are SGHTA and FQGNSA. The CDR3 here is CASSWRQGAAGDGYTF. CDR3 sequence (DNA): TGTGCCAGCAGCTGGAGACAGGGGGCCGCCGGCGATGGCTACACCTTC.

This clone was counted once. J is TRBJ2-3 and V is TRBV6-1; the match to TRBD1 covers 10 bases. The V gene end was trimmed by 8 bases and the J gene end by 4 bases; junction bases not matched to a gene: 6. The CDR3 has 14 amino acids. The germline V gene encodes CDR1 MNHNS and CDR2 SASEGT. CDR3: CASLDRGGSDTQYF. CDR3 coding DNA: TGTGCCAGCTTGGACAGGGGGGGGTCAGATACGCAGTATTTT.

The chain is built from TRBV7-2 and TRBJ2-7; 10 bases are a match to TRBD2. Germline CDR1 is SGHTA and CDR2 is FQGNSA. The CDR3 contains 16 residues. V lost 3 bases and J lost 4; bases outside the gene matches: 9. The CDR3 region is CASSFSPALAGYEQYF. CDR3 nucleotide sequence: TGTGCCAGCAGCTTCAGTCCCGCACTAGCGGGATACGAGCAGTACTTC.

This clone was seen only once. In DNA, the CDR3 is TGTGCCAGCCCTGGGGGCAGAACTAACTATGGCTACACCTTC. This translates into CASPGGRTNYGYTF. The V and J genes are TRBV2 and TRBJ1-2, with TRBD1 as a possible D gene (6 bases). CDR3 size: 14 residues. Germline V gives CDR1 SNHLY, CDR2 FYNNEI. V dropped 8 bases and J dropped 0 bases, with 13 bases sitting between them.

The table lists this clone with a count of one. The CDR3 here is CASSLAGDHSTDTQYF. The CDR3, as DNA: TGCGCCAGCAGCTTGGCGGGAGATCATAGCACAGATACGCAGTATTTT. The genes are TRBV5-1 and TRBJ2-3; weak D call: TRBD2 (6 bases). Germline V gene data show CDR1 as SGHRS and CDR2 as YFSETQ. There are 16 residues in the CDR3. Trimming pared 0 bases from V and 0 bases from J, leaving 11 bases between.

The rearrangement links TRBV29-1 to TRBJ1-1, with TRBD1 matching 7 bases. This CDR3 comprises 15 residues. J was trimmed by 0 bases and V by 6 bases; bases with no gene match: 10. CDR1 is SQVTM and CDR2 is ANQGSEA in the germline V gene. In nucleotides, the CDR3 is TGCAGCGTCCTTTCCGGGACAGCGATGAACACTGAAGCTTTCTTT. It specifies CSVLSGTAMNTEAFF. Combining the CDR3 with reference TRBV29-1 and TRBJ1-1 gives the whole variable domain SAVISQKPSRDICQRGTSLTIQCQVDSQVTMMFWYRQQPGQSLTLIATANQGSEATYESGFVIDKFPISRPNLTFSTLTVSNMSPEDSSIYLCSVLSGTAMNTEAFFGQGTRLTVV.

The genes are TRBV7-8 and TRBJ2-1, with TRBD2 as a possible D gene (6 bases). The CDR3 is made up of 17 amino acids. Per the germline V gene, CDR1 is SGHVS and CDR2 is FQNEAQ. The V end lost 5 bases, the J end lost 2 bases, and 19 bases lay between the germline ends. The CDR3 DNA is TGTGCCAGCAGCCCAACGACTAGAAGGGAAGCCTACAATGAGCAGTTCTTC. Residues: CASSPTTRREAYNEQFF.

DNA for the CDR3: TGTGCCACCAGCAGAGAGGGTGGAACAGGGCGCACAGATACGCAGTATTTT. Protein product: CATSREGGTGRTDTQYF. The chain has TRBV15 and TRBJ2-3; perhaps TRBD1 as D (6 bases). V was clipped by 0 bases and J by 1 base, with 14 bases between them. This CDR3 has 17 amino acids. The germline V gene has CDR1 LNHNV and CDR2 YYDKDF (reference sequence).

This chain links TRBV7-2 with TRBJ1-4; D gene uncertain. The CDR3 consists of 13 residues. V lost 1 base and J 8 bases, leaving 8 bases between the germline ends. CDR1 and CDR2 (germline): SGHTA, FQGNSA. CDR3 residues: CASSLEGGEKLFF. CDR3 coding DNA: TGTGCCAGCAGCTTAGAGGGAGGCGAAAAACTGTTTTTT.

The chain couples TRBV7-2 to TRBJ2-7; weak D call: TRBD2 (5 bases). Trimming stripped 1 base from V and 4 bases from J, with 11 bases between. The CDR3 is 14 amino acids. From germline, CDR1 is SGHTA and CDR2 FQGNSA. CDR3 bases: TGTGCCAGCAGCTTAGATGGCGGGCGATACGAGCAGTACGTC. Amino acid sequence: CASSLDGGRYEQYV.

This clone appeared a few times. This sequence joins TRBV29-1 and TRBJ2-7, with TRBD2 matching over 12 bases. Losses at the gene ends were 1 base for V and 5 bases for J; bases not matched to a gene: 12. The CDR3 is 17 residues long. CDR1 SQVTM and CDR2 ANQGSEA come from the germline V gene. Here the CDR3 DNA reads TGCAGCGTTGAAGTGGGACTAGCGGGTACTCACATCAACGAGCAGTACTTC. This codes for CSVEVGLAGTHINEQYF.

The chain joins TRBV15 to TRBJ2-1, with no clear D. Germline-derived CDR1 and CDR2 are LNHNV and YYDKDF (reference sequence). There are 13 residues in the CDR3. V was shortened by 0 bases and J by 6 bases, with 6 bases between the two germline ends. For the CDR3, the DNA is TGTGCCACCAGCAGAGACCTCGTCAATGAGCAGTTCTTC. Translation: CATSRDLVNEQFF.

This clone was detected only once. The chain recombines TRBV5-4 with TRBJ1-3, with TRBD1 matching over 10 bases. CDR3 length: 14 residues. Germline CDR1 and CDR2: SGHNT and YYREEE (reference sequence). V was pared by 7 bases and J by 2 bases, with 3 bases of the junction left unmatched. The DNA of the CDR3 is TGTGCCAGCGGGGACAGGGGAACTGGAAACACCATATATTTT. It codes for CASGDRGTGNTIYF.

The rearrangement links TRBV29-1 to TRBJ2-3; 9 bases match TRBD2. Germline CDR1 SQVTM, CDR2 ANQGSEA. The CDR3 runs 14 residues. V shed 6 bases and J 7 bases; nucleotides not matched to a gene: 11. Here the CDR3 DNA reads TGCAGCGTCCCAGGGATTAGCGGGGGAAATACGCAGTATTTT. Amino acids: CSVPGISGGNTQYF.

A few counts support this clone. CDR3 sequence reads: CASTAIGDTEAFF. CDR3 sequence (DNA): TGTGCCAGTACCGCCATTGGAGACACTGAAGCTTTCTTT. The chain is built from TRBV19 and TRBJ1-1; unclear D gene. The CDR3 runs to 13 residues. V was shortened by 7 bases and J by 3 bases, with 12 bases between the two germline ends. The V gene's germline CDR1 is LNHDA and CDR2 SQIVND (reference sequence).

This rearrangement joins TRBV7-9 to TRBJ1-1; D is perhaps TRBD1 (6 bases). Trimming took off 7 bases at V and 3 bases at J, with 18 bases between the two ends. Germline V gives CDR1 SEHNR, CDR2 FQNEAQ (reference sequence). This CDR3 region has 15 residues. CDR3: CASTPMRGPDTEAFF. For the CDR3, the DNA is TGTGCCAGCACTCCAATGCGGGGGCCGGACACTGAAGCTTTCTTT.

This clone turned up a few times. The V call is TRBV27, the J call TRBJ2-5; the match to TRBD2 covers 9 bases. The CDR3 has 14 residues. V lost 6 bases to trimming and J lost 5 bases; unmatched junction nucleotides: 7. The germline V gene encodes CDR1 MNHEY and CDR2 SMNVEV (reference sequence). The CDR3 is CASRPSGKRETQYF. DNA for the CDR3: TGTGCCAGCAGACCTAGCGGGAAAAGGGAGACCCAGTACTTC.

In this sample, this clone turned up a few times. The chain combines TRBV5-1 with TRBJ2-7, with D possibly TRBD1 on 6 matching bases. This CDR3 has 15 residues. Germline assignment: CDR1 SGHRS and CDR2 YFSETQ. V was pared by 4 bases and J by 2 bases, with 16 bases between. CDR3 DNA: TGCGCCAGCAGCCGAATCGGACAGTGTCCCTACGAGCAGTACTTC. Translating gives CASSRIGQCPYEQYF.

The CDR3 reads CASSFQGLGEQYV. The CDR3 DNA reads TGTGCCAGCAGCTTCCAGGGCTTGGGCGAGCAGTACGTC. The chain links TRBV5-4 to TRBJ2-7; maybe TRBD1 (5 bases). V shed 2 bases and J shed 6 bases, with 12 bases lying between them. This CDR3 region has 13 residues. Germline lookup yields CDR1 SGHNT and CDR2 YYREEE (reference sequence).

The rearrangement uses TRBV5-6 and TRBJ2-7; possible D gene TRBD1, 7 bases. The CDR3 loop spans 19 amino acids. In germline, CDR1 is SGHDT, CDR2 YYEEEE. The V end was cut by 4 bases, the J end by 0 bases, with 26 bases between. The DNA of the CDR3 is TGTGCCAGCAGCCGGGAGTCCTACCCCGGGACAGAGAGCTCCTACGAGCAGTACGTC. This codes for CASSRESYPGTESSYEQYV.

The J gene is TRBJ2-5, the V gene TRBV30; 9 bases map to TRBD1. Per germline, CDR1 GTSNPN and CDR2 SVGIG (reference sequence). The V gene end was trimmed by 2 bases and the J gene end by 4 bases; junction bases not matched to a gene: 5. This CDR3 has 14 amino acids. CDR3: CAWSTQGAGETQYF. CDR3 DNA sequence: TGTGCCTGGAGTACACAGGGGGCAGGAGAGACCCAGTACTTC.

The rearrangement joins TRBV5-1 to TRBJ2-1; TRBD2 matches 12 bases. CDR1 is SGHRS, CDR2 YFSETQ, per germline. The CDR3 is made up of 16 amino acids. V lost 4 bases, J lost 7 bases, and 9 bases stayed unmatched. Here the CDR3 reads CASSALAGGGRNEQFF. The DNA for the CDR3 is TGCGCCAGCAGCGCACTAGCGGGAGGAGGTCGGAATGAGCAGTTCTTC. Supplemented by reference TRBV5-1 and TRBJ2-1, the full variable domain reads KAGVTQTPRYLIKTRGQQVTLSCSPISGHRSVSWYQQTPGQGLQFLFEYFSETQRNKGNFPGRFSGRQFSNSRSEMNVSTLELGDSALYLCASSALAGGGRNEQFFGPGTRLTVL.

This clone was recorded once. The chain joins TRBV18 to TRBJ1-4; a possible D gene is TRBD1 (5 bases). Trimming cost V 2 bases and J 4 bases, with 11 bases left between them. The CDR3 runs 15 residues. Germline V gene lookup returns CDR1 KGHSH and CDR2 LQKENI. In DNA, the CDR3 is TGTGCCAGCTCACCAAAGGTAGGGGTTAATGAAAAACTGTTTTTT. Its protein product is CASSPKVGVNEKLFF.

In its sample, this clone was seen a few times. This chain joins TRBV4-3 and TRBJ2-1; TRBD2 matches at 10 bases. After removal of 1 base from V and 7 bases from J, the junction contained 4 bases not matched to a gene. The CDR3 length is 15 residues. Germline assignment: CDR1 LGHNA and CDR2 YSLEER. CDR3 coding DNA: TGCGCCAGCAGCCAAGCTAGCGGGAGTTGGAATGAGCAGTTCTTC. It yields the protein CASSQASGSWNEQFF.

The chain has TRBV19 and TRBJ1-2; 8 bases are shared with TRBD1. V lost 5 bases to trimming and J lost 3 bases; unmatched junction nucleotides: 8. Germline V gene lookup returns CDR1 LNHDA and CDR2 SQIVND (reference sequence). The CDR3 has 15 amino acids. The CDR3 region is CASSPLGQGYYGYTF. CDR3 DNA sequence: TGTGCCAGTAGTCCACTAGGACAGGGATACTATGGCTACACCTTC.

V is TRBV5-1 and J is TRBJ2-1, with TRBD1 matching 7 bases. This CDR3 contains 14 residues. Germline values: CDR1 SGHRS, CDR2 YFSETQ. V was pared by 4 bases and J by 8 bases, with 9 bases of the junction left unmatched. CDR3 protein: CASSETTGSHEQFF. CDR3 sequence (DNA): TGCGCCAGCAGCGAAACGACAGGGTCGCATGAGCAGTTCTTC. The entire variable domain, with the rest obtained from reference TRBV5-1 and TRBJ2-1, is as follows: KAGVTQTPRYLIKTRGQQVTLSCSPISGHRSVSWYQQTPGQGLQFLFEYFSETQRNKGNFPGRFSGRQFSNSRSEMNVSTLELGDSALYLCASSETTGSHEQFFGPGTRLTVL.

This clone was seen only once. CDR3 nucleotides: TGTGCCAGTAGTATAGTCGGGGGGAACACCGGGGAGCTGTTTTTT. This codes for CASSIVGGNTGELFF. The chain couples TRBV19 to TRBJ2-2; D possibly corresponds to TRBD2 (6 bases). The CDR3 sequence is 15 residues long. The V gene lost 1 base and the J gene lost 1 base, with 7 bases spanning the gap. Germline assignment: CDR1 LNHDA and CDR2 SQIVND (reference sequence).

V and J are TRBV7-2 and TRBJ1-5, with D perhaps TRBD1 (5 bases). Between the trimmed V and J ends, which lost 6 bases and 4 bases, there was a span of 10 bases. The germline V gene has CDR1 SGHTA and CDR2 FQGNSA. CDR3 length: 13 amino acids. CDR3 nucleotides: TGTGCCAGCAGAGGGGCAGGAAATCAGCCCCAGCATTTT. Translation: CASRGAGNQPQHF.